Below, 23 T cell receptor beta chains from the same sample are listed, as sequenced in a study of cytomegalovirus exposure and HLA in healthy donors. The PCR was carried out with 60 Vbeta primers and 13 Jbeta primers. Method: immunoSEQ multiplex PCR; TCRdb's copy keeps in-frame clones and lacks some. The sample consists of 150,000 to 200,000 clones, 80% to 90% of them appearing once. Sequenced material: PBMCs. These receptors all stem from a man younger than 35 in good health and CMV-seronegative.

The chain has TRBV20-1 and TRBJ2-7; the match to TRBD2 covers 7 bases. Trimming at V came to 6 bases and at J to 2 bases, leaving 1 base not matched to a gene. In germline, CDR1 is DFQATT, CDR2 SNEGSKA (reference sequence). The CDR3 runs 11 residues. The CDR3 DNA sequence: TGCAGTGCGGGAGGGGCCTACGAGCAGTACTTC. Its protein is CSAGGAYEQYF.

CDR3 sequence: CASSLTGWEGSSYNEQFF. DNA of the CDR3: TGTGCCAGCAGCTTAACGGGATGGGAGGGGAGCTCCTACAATGAGCAGTTCTTC. This sequence joins TRBV7-3 and TRBJ2-1, with TRBD2 identical over 7 bases. The CDR3 sequence is 18 residues long. Trimming cost V 0 bases and J 0 bases; bases outside gene matches: 8. Per germline, CDR1 SGHTA and CDR2 FQGTGA.

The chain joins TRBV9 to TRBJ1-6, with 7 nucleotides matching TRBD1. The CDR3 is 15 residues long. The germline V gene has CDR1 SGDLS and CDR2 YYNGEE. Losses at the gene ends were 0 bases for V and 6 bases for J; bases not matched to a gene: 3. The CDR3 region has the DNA TGTGCCAGCAGCGTAGGGTCAGGGGGTAATTCACCCCTCCACTTT. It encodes CASSVGSGGNSPLHF.

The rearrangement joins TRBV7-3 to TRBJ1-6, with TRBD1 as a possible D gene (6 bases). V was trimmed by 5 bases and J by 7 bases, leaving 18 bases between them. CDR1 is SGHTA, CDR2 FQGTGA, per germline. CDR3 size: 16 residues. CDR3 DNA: TGTGCCAGCAGCGAGGGGGGGAGGCAGGGGAATTCACCCCTCCACTTT. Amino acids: CASSEGGRQGNSPLHF.

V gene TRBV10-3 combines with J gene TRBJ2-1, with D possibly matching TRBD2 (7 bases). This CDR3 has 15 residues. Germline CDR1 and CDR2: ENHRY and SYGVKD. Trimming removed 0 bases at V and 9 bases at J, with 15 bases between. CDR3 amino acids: CAISESWGAGVEQFF. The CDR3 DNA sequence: TGTGCCATCAGTGAGTCATGGGGGGCGGGGGTTGAGCAGTTCTTC.

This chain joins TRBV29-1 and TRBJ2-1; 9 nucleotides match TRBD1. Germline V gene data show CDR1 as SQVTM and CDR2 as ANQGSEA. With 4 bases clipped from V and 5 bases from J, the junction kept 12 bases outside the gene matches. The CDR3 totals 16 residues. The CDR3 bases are TGCAGCGTTGGGAGCATCGGACAGGGGACCCACAATGAGCAGTTCTTC. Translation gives CSVGSIGQGTHNEQFF.

In DNA, the CDR3 is TGTGCCAGCAGTTTTCCCGGGACTAGCGGGAGGAGCCCCTACAATGAGCAGTTCTTC. Residues: CASSFPGTSGRSPYNEQFF. This chain connects TRBV27 to TRBJ2-1; 15 bases fit TRBD2. Trimming removed 3 bases from V and 2 bases from J; junction bases left unmatched: 8. Germline values: CDR1 MNHEY, CDR2 SMNVEV (reference sequence). The CDR3 consists of 19 residues.

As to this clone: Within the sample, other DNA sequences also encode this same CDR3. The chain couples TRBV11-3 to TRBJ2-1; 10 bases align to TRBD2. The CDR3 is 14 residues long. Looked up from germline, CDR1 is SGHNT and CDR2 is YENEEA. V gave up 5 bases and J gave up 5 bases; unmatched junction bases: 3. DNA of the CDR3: TGTGCCAGCAGCGTCGGACTAGCGGACAATGAGCAGTTCTTC. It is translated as CASSVGLADNEQFF. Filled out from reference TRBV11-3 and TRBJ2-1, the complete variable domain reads EAGVVQSPRYKIIEKKQPVAFWCNPISGHNTLYWYLQNLGQGPELLIRYENEEAVDDSQLPKDRFSAERLKGVDSTLKIQPAELGDSAVYLCASSVGLADNEQFFGPGTRLTVL.

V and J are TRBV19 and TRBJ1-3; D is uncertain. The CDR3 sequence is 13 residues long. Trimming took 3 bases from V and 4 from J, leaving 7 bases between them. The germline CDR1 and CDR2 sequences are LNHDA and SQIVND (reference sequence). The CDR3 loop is CASSIEGGNTIYF. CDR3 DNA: TGTGCCAGTAGTATCGAGGGCGGAAACACCATATATTTT.

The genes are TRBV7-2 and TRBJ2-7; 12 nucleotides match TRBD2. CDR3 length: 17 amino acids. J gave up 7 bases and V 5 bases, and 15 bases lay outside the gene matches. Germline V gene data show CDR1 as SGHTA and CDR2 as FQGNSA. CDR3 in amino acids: CASSPRPSSGRAREQYF. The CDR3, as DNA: TGTGCCAGCAGCCCCCGGCCCTCTAGCGGGAGGGCCCGGGAGCAGTACTTC.

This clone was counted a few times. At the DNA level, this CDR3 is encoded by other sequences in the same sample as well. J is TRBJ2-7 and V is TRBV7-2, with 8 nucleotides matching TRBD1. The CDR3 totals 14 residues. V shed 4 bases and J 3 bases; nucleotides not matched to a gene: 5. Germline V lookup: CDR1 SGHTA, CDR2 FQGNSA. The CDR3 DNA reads TGTGCCAGCAGCTCTGGGACAGGCGACTACGAGCAGTACTTC. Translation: CASSSGTGDYEQYF.

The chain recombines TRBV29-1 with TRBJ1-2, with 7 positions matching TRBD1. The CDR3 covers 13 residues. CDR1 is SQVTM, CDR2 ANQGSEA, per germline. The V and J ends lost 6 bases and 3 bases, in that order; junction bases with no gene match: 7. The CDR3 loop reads CSVSTGQDYGYTF. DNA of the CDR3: TGCAGCGTCTCGACAGGGCAGGACTATGGCTACACCTTC.

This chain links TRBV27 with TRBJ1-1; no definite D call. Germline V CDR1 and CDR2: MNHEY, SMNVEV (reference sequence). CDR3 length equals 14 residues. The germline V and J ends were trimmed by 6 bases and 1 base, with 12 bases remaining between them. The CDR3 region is CASRVHSGNTEAFF. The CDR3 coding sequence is TGTGCCAGCAGGGTTCACAGTGGGAACACTGAAGCTTTCTTT.

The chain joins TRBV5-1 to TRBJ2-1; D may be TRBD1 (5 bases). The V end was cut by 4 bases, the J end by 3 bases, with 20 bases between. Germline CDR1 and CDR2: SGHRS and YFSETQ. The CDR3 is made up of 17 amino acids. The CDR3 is CASSPASEGVGYNEQFF. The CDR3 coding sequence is TGCGCCAGCAGCCCTGCGTCCGAAGGGGTCGGCTACAATGAGCAGTTCTTC.

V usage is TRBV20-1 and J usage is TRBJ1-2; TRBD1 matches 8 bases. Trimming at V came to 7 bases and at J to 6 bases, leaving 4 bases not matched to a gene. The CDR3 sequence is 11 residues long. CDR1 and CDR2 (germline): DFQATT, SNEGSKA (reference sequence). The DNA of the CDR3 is TGCAGTGAACCAGGGGGCGATGGCTACACCTTC. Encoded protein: CSEPGGDGYTF.

CDR3 nucleotide sequence: TGTGCCAGCAGCGTAAGTTGGGGAGGCACTGAAGCTTTCTTT. It yields the protein CASSVSWGGTEAFF. V is TRBV9 and J is TRBJ1-1; no firm D call. V was clipped by 1 base and J by 4 bases, with 11 bases between them. The CDR3 sequence is 14 residues long. Germline values: CDR1 SGDLS, CDR2 YYNGEE.

The CDR3 DNA reads as TGTGCCAGCAGTTTCAGGGACATAGTCACTGAAGCTTTCTTT. Translating it yields CASSFRDIVTEAFF. The chain couples TRBV6-1 to TRBJ1-1; perhaps TRBD1 as D (6 bases). Trimming left V 5 bases short and J 4 bases short, with 14 bases between. CDR1 MNHNS and CDR2 SASEGT come from the germline V gene. This CDR3 is built from 14 residues.

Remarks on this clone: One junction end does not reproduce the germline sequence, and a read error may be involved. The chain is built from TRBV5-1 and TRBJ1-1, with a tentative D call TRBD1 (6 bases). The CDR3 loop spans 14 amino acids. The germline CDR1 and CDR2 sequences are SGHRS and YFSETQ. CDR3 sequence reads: CASSFQGQNTEAFF. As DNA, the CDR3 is TGCGCCAGCAGCTTTCAGGGGCAGAACACTGAGGCTTTCTTT.

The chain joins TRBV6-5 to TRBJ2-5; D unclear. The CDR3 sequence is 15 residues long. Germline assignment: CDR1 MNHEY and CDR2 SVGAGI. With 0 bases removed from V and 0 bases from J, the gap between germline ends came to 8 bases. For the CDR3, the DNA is TGTGCCAGCAGTTACTCCGGCGACAACCAAGAGACCCAGTACTTC. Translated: CASSYSGDNQETQYF.

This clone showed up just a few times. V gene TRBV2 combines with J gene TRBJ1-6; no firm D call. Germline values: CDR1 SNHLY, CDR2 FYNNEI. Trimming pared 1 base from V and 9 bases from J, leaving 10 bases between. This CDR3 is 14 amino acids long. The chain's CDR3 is CASSEDPRGSPLHF. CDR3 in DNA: TGTGCCAGCAGTGAAGACCCCCGAGGTTCACCCCTCCACTTT.

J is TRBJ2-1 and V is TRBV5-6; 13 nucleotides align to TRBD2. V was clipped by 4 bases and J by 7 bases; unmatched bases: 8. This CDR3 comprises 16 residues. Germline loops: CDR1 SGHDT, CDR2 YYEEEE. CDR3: CASSHRTSGSLNEQFF. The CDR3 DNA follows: TGTGCCAGCAGCCATAGGACTAGCGGGAGTTTAAATGAGCAGTTCTTC.

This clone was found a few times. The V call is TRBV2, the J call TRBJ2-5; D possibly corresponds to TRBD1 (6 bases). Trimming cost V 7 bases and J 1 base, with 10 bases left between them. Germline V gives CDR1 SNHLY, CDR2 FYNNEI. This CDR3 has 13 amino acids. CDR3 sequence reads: CASNKDSQETQYF. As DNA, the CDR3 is TGTGCCAGCAACAAGGACAGCCAAGAGACCCAGTACTTC.

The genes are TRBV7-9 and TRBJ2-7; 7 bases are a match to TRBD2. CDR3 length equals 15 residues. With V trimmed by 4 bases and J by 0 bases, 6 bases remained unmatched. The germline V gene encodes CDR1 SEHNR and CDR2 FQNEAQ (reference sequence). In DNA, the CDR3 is TGTGCCAGCAGCTCGGGGGGAGGCGTCTCCTACGAGCAGTACTTC. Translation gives CASSSGGGVSYEQYF.